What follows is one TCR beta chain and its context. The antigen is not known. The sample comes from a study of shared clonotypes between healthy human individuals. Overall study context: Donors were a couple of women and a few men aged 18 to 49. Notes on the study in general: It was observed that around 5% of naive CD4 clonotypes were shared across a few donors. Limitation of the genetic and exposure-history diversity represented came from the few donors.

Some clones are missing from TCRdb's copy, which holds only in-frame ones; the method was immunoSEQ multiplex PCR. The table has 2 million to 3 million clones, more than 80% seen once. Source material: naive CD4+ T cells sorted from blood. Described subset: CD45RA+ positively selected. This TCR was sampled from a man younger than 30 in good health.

This CDR3 is CASSTRQALQETQYF. DNA of the CDR3: TGTGCCAGCAGCACCAGACAGGCCCTCCAAGAGACCCAGTACTTC. This rearrangement joins TRBV5-4 to TRBJ2-5, with D perhaps TRBD1 (6 bases). The CDR3 runs 15 residues. Trimming stripped 4 bases from V and 1 base from J, with 14 bases between. Looked up from germline, CDR1 is SGHNT and CDR2 is YYREEE (reference sequence).